The 17 T cell receptor beta chains below were found in one sample sequenced in a study of blood T cell repertoires in COVID-19. The assay was immunoSEQ multiplex PCR, and TCRdb's table has in-frame clones only and misses some. The sample records about 240,000 clones, around four fifths being singletons. The sample consisted of peripheral blood. All receptors derive from a woman older than 75 with COVID-19, enrolled during active disease.

This sequence joins TRBV2 and TRBJ1-1; the D is unclear. Germline lookup yields CDR1 SNHLY and CDR2 FYNNEI. The V end was cut by 4 bases, the J end by 4 bases, with 10 bases between. The CDR3 consists of 13 residues. Written as DNA, the CDR3 is TGTGCCAGCAGTGGGATTGAGGGCACTGAAGCTTTCTTT. The encoded protein is CASSGIEGTEAFF.

Here the CDR3 reads CASSQEGRGYTF. The CDR3 DNA reads as TGTGCCAGCAGCCAAGAGGGGCGCGGCTACACCTTC. The V and J genes are TRBV3-1 (or the pseudogene TRBV3-2) and TRBJ1-2, with a tentative D call TRBD1 (5 bases). V was cut by 0 bases and J by 8 bases, with 7 bases left in between. Germline V gene sequence: CDR1 LGHDT, CDR2 YNNKEL (reference sequence). The CDR3 has 12 amino acids.

The gene calls are TRBV12-3 or TRBV12-4 and TRBJ2-5; D unclear. The CDR3 loop spans 12 amino acids. V was pared by 5 bases and J by 4 bases, with 8 bases between. CDR3 sequence: CASSGLSETQYF. The CDR3 DNA reads as TGTGCCAGCAGTGGGCTATCAGAGACCCAGTACTTC.

The V call is TRBV7-3, the J call TRBJ2-2, with 7 bases lining up with TRBD2. Germline assignment: CDR1 SGHTA and CDR2 FQGTGA. V trimming: 2 bases; J trimming: 5 bases; junction bases outside the gene matches: 5. CDR3 length equals 15 residues. The CDR3 DNA is TGTGCCAGCAGCTTAGGTAGCGGGCGGACCGGGGAGCTGTTTTTT. It encodes CASSLGSGRTGELFF.

The chain employs TRBV4-1 and TRBJ2-3; weak D call: TRBD2 (7 bases). Germline loops: CDR1 MGHRA, CDR2 YSYEKL. Trimming removed 1 base at V and 9 bases at J, with 17 bases between. This CDR3 comprises 15 residues. The chain's CDR3 is CASSQAGGRGRTQYF. The CDR3 coding sequence is TGCGCCAGCAGCCAAGCCGGGGGGCGCGGAAGGACGCAGTATTTT.

V usage is TRBV7-2 and J usage is TRBJ2-5; possibly TRBD1 for D (6 bases). V was clipped by 6 bases and J by 7 bases, with 12 bases between them. Germline V lookup: CDR1 SGHTA, CDR2 FQGNSA. CDR3 length: 12 amino acids. The CDR3 protein is CASSYRAGTQYF. CDR3 DNA: TGTGCCAGCAGTTACAGGGCTGGGACCCAGTACTTC.

This chain connects TRBV11-2 to TRBJ2-2; maybe TRBD2 (5 bases). The germline V gene has CDR1 SGHAT and CDR2 FQNNGV. V gave up 1 base and J gave up 6 bases, with 12 bases separating them. The CDR3 runs 15 residues. The CDR3, as DNA: TGTGCCAGCAGCTTAGGAGGGCTAGGCCCCGGGGAGCTGTTTTTT. It codes for CASSLGGLGPGELFF.

The chain couples TRBV4-2 to TRBJ2-1, with TRBD1 matching over 8 bases. The CDR3 extends over 14 amino acids. Germline CDR1 is LGHNA and CDR2 is YNFKEQ. The ends lost 4 bases at V and 9 bases at J; junction bases unmatched: 8. The CDR3 sequence: CASSRQGQGGEQFF. The CDR3 nucleotides are TGTGCCAGCAGCCGACAAGGACAGGGTGGTGAGCAGTTCTTC.

This chain uses TRBV2 with TRBJ1-4, with D perhaps matching TRBD1 (5 bases). Looked up from germline, CDR1 is SNHLY and CDR2 is FYNNEI. V was clipped by 4 bases and J by 6 bases, with 9 bases between them. This CDR3 has 13 amino acids. The CDR3 is CASSGRVDEKLFF. The CDR3 coding sequence is TGTGCCAGCAGTGGCAGGGTGGATGAAAAACTGTTTTTT.

The chain links TRBV5-8 to TRBJ1-2, with 7 bases fitting TRBD1. The CDR3 extends over 16 amino acids. Germline CDR1 and CDR2: SGHTS and YDEGEE. Unmatched junction bases numbered 13, after V lost 4 bases and J lost 4 bases. The CDR3, as DNA: TGTGCCAGCAGCCTTGGACAGGCGTACCCCCTCTATGGCTACACCTTC. As protein: CASSLGQAYPLYGYTF.

This clone was found a few times. DNA of the CDR3: TGTGCCATCAGGGCTAAATCCCAGGCCGGGGAGCTGTTTTTT. Amino acid sequence: CAIRAKSQAGELFF. This rearrangement joins TRBV10-3 to TRBJ2-2; no firm D call. There are 14 residues in the CDR3. Germline V CDR1 and CDR2: ENHRY, SYGVKD. V was cut by 6 bases and J by 6 bases, with 14 bases left in between.

The rearrangement joins TRBV7-8 to TRBJ2-3, with TRBD2 matching over 8 bases. The V gene end was trimmed by 5 bases and the J gene end by 2 bases; junction bases not matched to a gene: 6. CDR3 size: 15 residues. From germline, CDR1 is SGHVS and CDR2 FQNEAQ. The CDR3 DNA reads TGTGCCAGCAGCCCCCAACTAGCGGACACAGATACGCAGTATTTT. It specifies CASSPQLADTDTQYF. Supplemented by reference TRBV7-8 and TRBJ2-3, the full variable domain reads GAGVSQSPRYKVAKRGQDVALRCDPISGHVSLFWYQQALGQGPEFLTYFQNEAQLDKSGLPSDRFFAERPEGSVSTLKIQRTQQEDSAVYLCASSPQLADTDTQYFGPGTRLTVL.

V is TRBV3-1 (or the pseudogene TRBV3-2) and J is TRBJ2-5, with TRBD1 matching 8 bases. The CDR3 totals 16 residues. V gave up 4 bases and J gave up 5 bases; unmatched junction bases: 12. Germline CDR1 and CDR2: LGHDT and YNNKEL (reference sequence). Written as DNA, the CDR3 is TGTGCCAGCAGCCCACCTAGGGCAGGGGGCGTGGAGACCCAGTACTTC. It translates to CASSPPRAGGVETQYF.

A few counts support this clone. V gene TRBV7-2 combines with J gene TRBJ2-1; tentative D call: TRBD2 (6 bases). CDR3 length: 16 residues. Germline V gene data show CDR1 as SGHTA and CDR2 as FQGNSA. The V end was cut by 1 base, the J end by 4 bases, with 14 bases between. The CDR3: CASSLEVAVLYNEQFF. The DNA of the CDR3 is TGTGCCAGCAGCTTAGAGGTAGCGGTATTATACAATGAGCAGTTCTTC.

The chain couples TRBV3-1 (or the pseudogene TRBV3-2) to TRBJ2-1; TRBD2 matches 13 bases. Unmatched junction bases numbered 14, after V lost 1 base and J lost 8 bases. This CDR3 is 19 amino acids long. Germline V gene data show CDR1 as LGHDT and CDR2 as YNNKEL (reference sequence). Here the CDR3 reads CASSQVAVRTSGRGDEQFF. Written as DNA, the CDR3 is TGTGCCAGCAGCCAAGTTGCAGTGCGGACTAGCGGGAGAGGGGATGAGCAGTTCTTC.

This chain links TRBV5-4 with TRBJ2-5, with 9 bases fitting TRBD2. The CDR3 is 14 amino acids. With 2 bases clipped from V and 5 bases from J, the junction kept 4 bases outside the gene matches. Looked up from germline, CDR1 is SGHNT and CDR2 is YYREEE (reference sequence). CDR3 region: CASSFSSGTETQYF. The CDR3 DNA is TGTGCCAGCAGCTTTTCTAGCGGGACGGAGACCCAGTACTTC. The full variable domain, completed using reference TRBV5-4 and TRBJ2-5, is ETGVTQSPTHLIKTRGQQVTLRCSSQSGHNTVSWYQQALGQGPQFIFQYYREEENGRGNFPPRFSGLQFPNYSSELNVNALELDDSALYLCASSFSSGTETQYFGPGTRLLVL.

CDR3 DNA: TGTGCCAGCAGCCGCAGGGGTCCCAGCTCCTACAATGAGCAGTTCTTC. Its translation: CASSRRGPSSYNEQFF. This sequence joins TRBV3-1 (or the pseudogene TRBV3-2) and TRBJ2-1; D may be TRBD1 (6 bases). The V and J ends lost 4 bases and 0 bases respectively, with 13 bases between them. The CDR3 covers 16 residues. The germline V gene has CDR1 LGHDT and CDR2 YNNKEL (reference sequence).